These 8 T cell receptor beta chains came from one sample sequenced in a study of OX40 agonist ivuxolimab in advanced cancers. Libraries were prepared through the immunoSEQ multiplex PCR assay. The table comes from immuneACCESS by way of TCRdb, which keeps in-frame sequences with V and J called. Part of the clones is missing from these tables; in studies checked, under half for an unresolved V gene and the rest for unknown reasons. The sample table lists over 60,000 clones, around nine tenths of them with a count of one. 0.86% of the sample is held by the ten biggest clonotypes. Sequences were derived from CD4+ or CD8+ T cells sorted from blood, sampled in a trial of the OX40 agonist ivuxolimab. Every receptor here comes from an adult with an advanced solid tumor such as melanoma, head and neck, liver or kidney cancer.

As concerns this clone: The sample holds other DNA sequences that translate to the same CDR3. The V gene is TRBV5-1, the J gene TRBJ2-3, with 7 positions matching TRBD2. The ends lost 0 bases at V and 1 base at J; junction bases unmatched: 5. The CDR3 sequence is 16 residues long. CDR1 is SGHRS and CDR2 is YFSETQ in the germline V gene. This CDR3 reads CASSLGASGGTDTQYF. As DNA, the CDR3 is TGCGCCAGCAGCTTGGGGGCTAGCGGCGGCACAGATACGCAGTATTTT.

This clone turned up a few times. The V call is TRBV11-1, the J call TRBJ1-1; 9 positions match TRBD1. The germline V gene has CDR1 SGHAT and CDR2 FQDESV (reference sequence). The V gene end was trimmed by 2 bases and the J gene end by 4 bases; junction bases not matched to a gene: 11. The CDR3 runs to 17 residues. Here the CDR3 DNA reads TGTGCCAGCAGCTTATTACAGGGGGCCCCCTGGGTCACTGAAGCTTTCTTT. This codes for CASSLLQGAPWVTEAFF.

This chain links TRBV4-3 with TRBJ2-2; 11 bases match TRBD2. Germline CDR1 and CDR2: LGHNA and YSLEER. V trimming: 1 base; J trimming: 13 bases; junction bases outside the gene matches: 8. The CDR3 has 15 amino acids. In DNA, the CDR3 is TGCGCCAGCAGCCAAGTTATTAGCGGGGGGGCCGGGCTGTTTTTT. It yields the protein CASSQVISGGAGLFF.

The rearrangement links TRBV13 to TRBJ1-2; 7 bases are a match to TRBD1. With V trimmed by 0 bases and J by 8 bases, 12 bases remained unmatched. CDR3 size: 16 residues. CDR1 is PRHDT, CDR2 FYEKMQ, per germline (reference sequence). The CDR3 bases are TGTGCCAGCAGCTTAGGCGGAGGGACAGTCACTTGGGGCTACACCTTC. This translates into CASSLGGGTVTWGYTF.

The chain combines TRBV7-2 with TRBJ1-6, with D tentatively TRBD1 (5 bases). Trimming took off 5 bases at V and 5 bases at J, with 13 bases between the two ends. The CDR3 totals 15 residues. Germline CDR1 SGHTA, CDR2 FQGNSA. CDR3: CASSPPRANNSPLHF. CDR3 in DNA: TGTGCCAGCAGCCCTCCCAGGGCGAATAATTCACCCCTCCACTTT.

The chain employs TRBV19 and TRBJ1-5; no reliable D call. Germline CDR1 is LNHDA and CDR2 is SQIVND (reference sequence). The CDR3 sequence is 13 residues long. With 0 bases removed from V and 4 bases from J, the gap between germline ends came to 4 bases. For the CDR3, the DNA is TGTGCCAGTAGTATAGAAGGAAATCAGCCCCAGCATTTT. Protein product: CASSIEGNQPQHF.

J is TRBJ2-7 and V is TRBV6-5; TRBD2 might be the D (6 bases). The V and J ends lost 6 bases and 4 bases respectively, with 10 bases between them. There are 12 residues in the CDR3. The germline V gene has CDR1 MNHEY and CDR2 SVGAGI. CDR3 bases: TGTGCCAGCAGGCGGACTATGTACGAGCAGTACTTC. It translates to CASRRTMYEQYF.

DNA for the CDR3: TGCGCCAGCAGCCAAGATTACGAAATCGGCTCTGGGGCCAACGTCCTGACTTTC. Its translation: CASSQDYEIGSGANVLTF. J is TRBJ2-6 and V is TRBV4-3; D unclear. Trimming cost V 0 bases and J 0 bases, with 12 bases left between them. The germline V gene has CDR1 LGHNA and CDR2 YSLEER. There are 18 residues in the CDR3.